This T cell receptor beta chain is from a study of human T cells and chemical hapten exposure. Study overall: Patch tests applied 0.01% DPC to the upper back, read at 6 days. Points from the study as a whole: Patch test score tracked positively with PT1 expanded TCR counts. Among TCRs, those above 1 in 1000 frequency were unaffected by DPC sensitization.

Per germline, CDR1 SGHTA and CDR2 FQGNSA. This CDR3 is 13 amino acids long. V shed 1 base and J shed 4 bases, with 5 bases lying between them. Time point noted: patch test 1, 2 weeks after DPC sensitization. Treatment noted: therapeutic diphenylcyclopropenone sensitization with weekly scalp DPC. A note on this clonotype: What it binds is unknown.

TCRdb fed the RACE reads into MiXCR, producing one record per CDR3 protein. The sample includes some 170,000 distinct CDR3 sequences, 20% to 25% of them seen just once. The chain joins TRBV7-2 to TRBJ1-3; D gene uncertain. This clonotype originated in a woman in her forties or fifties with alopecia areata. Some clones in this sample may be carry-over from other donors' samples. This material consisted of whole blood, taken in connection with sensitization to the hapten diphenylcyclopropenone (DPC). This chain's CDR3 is CASSLEEGNTIYF. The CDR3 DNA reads TGTGCCAGCAGCTTAGAGGAAGGAAACACCATATATTTT.